Included here is one T cell receptor beta chain sequence, with context. The source of the sample is a study of control samples from healthy donors and cancer patients. Here immunoSEQ multiplex PCR was the method, and the copy in TCRdb shows in-frame clones only, minus some. The sample includes 150,000 to 200,000 clones, under 96% of them seen just once. The CDR3 totals 13 residues. In germline, CDR1 is MNHNS, CDR2 SASEGT. Trimming pared 1 base from V and 3 bases from J, leaving 6 bases between. This sequence originates from a woman under 40 in good health. The sample was blood. The chain employs TRBV6-1 and TRBJ1-1, with D unresolved. This chain's CDR3 is CASSEEGDTEAFF. The CDR3 DNA reads as TGTGCCAGCAGTGAAGAGGGTGACACTGAAGCTTTCTTT.